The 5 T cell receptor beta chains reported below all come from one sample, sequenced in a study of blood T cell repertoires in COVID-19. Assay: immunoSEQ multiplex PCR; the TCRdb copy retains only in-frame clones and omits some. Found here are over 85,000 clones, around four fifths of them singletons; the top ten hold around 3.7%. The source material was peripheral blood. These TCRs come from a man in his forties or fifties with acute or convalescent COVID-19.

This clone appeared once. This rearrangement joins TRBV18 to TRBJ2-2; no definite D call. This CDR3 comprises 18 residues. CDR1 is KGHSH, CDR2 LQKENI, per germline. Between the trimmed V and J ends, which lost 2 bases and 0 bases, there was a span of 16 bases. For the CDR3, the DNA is TGTGCCAGCTCACCATTCTCTGCCACTAACGCGAACACCGGGGAGCTGTTTTTT. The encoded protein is CASSPFSATNANTGELFF.

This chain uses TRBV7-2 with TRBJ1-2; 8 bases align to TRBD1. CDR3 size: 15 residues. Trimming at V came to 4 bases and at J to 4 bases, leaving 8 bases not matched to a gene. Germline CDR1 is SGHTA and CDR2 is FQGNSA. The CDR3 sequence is CASSSPGQVLYGYTF. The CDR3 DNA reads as TGTGCCAGCAGCTCTCCGGGACAGGTCCTCTATGGCTACACCTTC.

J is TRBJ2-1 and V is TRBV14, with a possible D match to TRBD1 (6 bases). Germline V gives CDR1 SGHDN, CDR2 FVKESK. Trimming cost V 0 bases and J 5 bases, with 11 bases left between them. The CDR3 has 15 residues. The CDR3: CASSQEGAVDNEQFF. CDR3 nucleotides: TGTGCCAGCAGCCAAGAGGGGGCCGTGGACAATGAGCAGTTCTTC.

CDR3 sequence (DNA): TGTGCCAGCAGTTACGGACAGGCGGGATATGGCTACACCTTC. It translates to CASSYGQAGYGYTF. The rearrangement joins TRBV6-5 to TRBJ1-2; 7 nucleotides align to TRBD1. The germline gives CDR1 MNHEY, CDR2 SVGAGI. The CDR3 runs to 14 residues. With 2 bases clipped from V and 5 bases from J, the junction kept 5 bases outside the gene matches.

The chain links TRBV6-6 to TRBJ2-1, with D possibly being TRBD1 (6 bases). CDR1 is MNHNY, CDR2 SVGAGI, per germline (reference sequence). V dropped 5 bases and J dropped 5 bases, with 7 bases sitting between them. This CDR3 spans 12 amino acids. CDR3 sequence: CASSGQNNEQFF. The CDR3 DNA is TGTGCCAGCAGTGGACAGAACAATGAGCAGTTCTTC.